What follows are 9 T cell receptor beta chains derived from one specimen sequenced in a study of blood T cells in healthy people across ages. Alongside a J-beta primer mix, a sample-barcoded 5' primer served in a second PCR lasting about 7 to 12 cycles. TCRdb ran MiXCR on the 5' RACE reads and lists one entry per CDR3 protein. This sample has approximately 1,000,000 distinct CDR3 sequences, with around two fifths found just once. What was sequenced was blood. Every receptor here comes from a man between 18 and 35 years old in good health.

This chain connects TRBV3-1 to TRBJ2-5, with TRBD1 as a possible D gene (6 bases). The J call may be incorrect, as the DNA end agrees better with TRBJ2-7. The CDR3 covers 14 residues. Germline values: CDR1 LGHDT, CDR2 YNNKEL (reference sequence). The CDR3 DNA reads TGTGCCAGCAGTCCGATCAGGGGATCCTACGAGCAGTACTTC. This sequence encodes CASSPIRGSYEQYF.

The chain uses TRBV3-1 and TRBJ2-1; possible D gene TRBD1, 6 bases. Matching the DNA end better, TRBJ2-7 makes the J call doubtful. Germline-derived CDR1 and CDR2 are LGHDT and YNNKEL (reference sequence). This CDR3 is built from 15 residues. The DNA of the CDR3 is TGTGCCAGCAGCCAAGACCGGGAAGGGGACAATGAGCAGTACTTC. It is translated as CASSQDREGDNEQYF.

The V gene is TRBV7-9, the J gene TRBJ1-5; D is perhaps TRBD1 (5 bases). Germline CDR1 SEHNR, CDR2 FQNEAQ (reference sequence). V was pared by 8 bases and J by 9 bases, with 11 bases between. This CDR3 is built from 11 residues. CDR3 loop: CASGRGTPQHF. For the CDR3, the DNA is TGTGCCAGCGGTAGGGGTACGCCCCAGCATTTT. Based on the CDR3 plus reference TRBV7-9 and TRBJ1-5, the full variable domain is DTGVSQNPRHKITKRGQNVTFRCDPISEHNRLYWYRQTLGQGPEFLTYFQNEAQLEKSRLLSDRFSAERPKGSFSTLEIQRTEQGDSAMYLCASGRGTPQHFGDGTRLSIL.

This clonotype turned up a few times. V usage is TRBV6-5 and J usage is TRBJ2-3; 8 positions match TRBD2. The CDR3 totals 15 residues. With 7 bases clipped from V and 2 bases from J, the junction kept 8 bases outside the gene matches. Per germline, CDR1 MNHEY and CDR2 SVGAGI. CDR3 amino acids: CASTYRAGVTDTQYF. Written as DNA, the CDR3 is TGTGCCAGCACCTACAGAGCGGGGGTCACAGATACGCAGTATTTT.

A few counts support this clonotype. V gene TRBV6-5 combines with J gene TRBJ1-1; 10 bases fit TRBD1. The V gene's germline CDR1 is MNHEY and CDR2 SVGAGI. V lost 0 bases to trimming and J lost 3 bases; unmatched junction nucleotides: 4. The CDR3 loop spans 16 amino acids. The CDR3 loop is CASSYSGQGFHTEAFF. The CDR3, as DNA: TGTGCCAGCAGTTACTCGGGACAGGGGTTCCACACTGAAGCTTTCTTT.

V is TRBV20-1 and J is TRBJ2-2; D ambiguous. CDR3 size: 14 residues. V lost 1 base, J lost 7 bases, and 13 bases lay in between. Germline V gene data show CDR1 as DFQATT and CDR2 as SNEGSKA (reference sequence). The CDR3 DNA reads TGCAGTGCTAGAGTTTCCCCGGCGGACGGGGAGCTGTTTTTT. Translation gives CSARVSPADGELFF.

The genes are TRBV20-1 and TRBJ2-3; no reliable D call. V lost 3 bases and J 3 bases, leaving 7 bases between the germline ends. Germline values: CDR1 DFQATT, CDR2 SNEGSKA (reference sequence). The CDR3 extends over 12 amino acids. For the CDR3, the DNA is TGCAGTGCTAGGACCCAGACAGATACGCAGTATTTT. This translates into CSARTQTDTQYF.

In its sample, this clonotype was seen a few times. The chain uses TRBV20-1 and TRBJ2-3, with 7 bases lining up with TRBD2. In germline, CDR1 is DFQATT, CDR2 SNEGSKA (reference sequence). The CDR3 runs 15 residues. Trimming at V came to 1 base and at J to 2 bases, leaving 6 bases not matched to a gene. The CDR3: CSARASRGDTDTQYF. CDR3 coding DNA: TGCAGTGCTAGAGCCTCACGGGGGGACACAGATACGCAGTATTTT.

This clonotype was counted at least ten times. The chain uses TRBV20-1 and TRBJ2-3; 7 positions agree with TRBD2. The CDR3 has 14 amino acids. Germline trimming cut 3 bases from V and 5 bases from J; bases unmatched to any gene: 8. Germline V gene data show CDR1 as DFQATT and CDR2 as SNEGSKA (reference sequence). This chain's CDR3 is CSASGGGSEDTQYF. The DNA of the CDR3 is TGCAGTGCTAGTGGGGGGGGTAGCGAAGATACGCAGTATTTT.